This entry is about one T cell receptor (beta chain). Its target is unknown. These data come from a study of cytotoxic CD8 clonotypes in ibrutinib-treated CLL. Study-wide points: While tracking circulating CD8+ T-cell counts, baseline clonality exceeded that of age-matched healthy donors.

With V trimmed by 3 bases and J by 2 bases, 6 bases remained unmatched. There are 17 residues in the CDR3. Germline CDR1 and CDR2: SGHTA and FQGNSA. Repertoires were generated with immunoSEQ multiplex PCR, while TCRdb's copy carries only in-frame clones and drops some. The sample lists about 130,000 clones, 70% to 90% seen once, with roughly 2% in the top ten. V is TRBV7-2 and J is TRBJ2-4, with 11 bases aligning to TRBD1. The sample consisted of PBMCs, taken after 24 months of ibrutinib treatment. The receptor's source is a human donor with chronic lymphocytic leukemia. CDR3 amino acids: CASSLDRGRGSKNIQYF. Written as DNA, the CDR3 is TGTGCCAGCAGCTTGGACAGGGGGCGCGGGTCCAAAAACATTCAGTACTTC.